This entry describes one T cell receptor beta chain. The antigen this receptor binds is unknown. No base quality values were provided; no much bigger clone lies one nucleotide off. Amplification of full-length TCR variable regions was done by 5' RACE PCR using constant-region reverse primers, and this step was followed by semi-nested PCR with Nested Universal Primer A. The ReliaPrep RNA Cell Miniprep System was used to extract total RNA, which was then reverse transcribed into 5'RACE-ready cDNA with the SMARTer RACE 5'/3' Kit. An Illumina MiSeq was used to sequence the full-length TCR alpha and beta libraries, which had been barcoded with multiplex adaptors. The original pipeline was this. For each of nine subset-tissue groups, sequencing data from the five patients were combined, and the groups were compared by unsupervised clustering of TCR gene usage. The Morisita-Horn index was used to calculate repertoire similarity, with shared sequences weighted by how much each contributed to each repertoire. TCRdb trimmed public reads at Q25 via fastp, called clones via MiXCR and kept in-frame beta chains. Rows merge per CDR3 protein into single entries with the most common DNA and genes. The V and J calls were not made by the authors but by TCRdb's processing. The sample table contains around 34,000 distinct CDR3 sequences; only one count was recorded for approximately 30% of them. Around 2.3% of the sample is in the top ten clones.

The CDR1 and CDR2 encoded by the germline V gene (reference sequence) are SGHAT and FQDESV. Spanning cysteine to phenylalanine, the CDR3 consists of 15 amino acids. The only DNA kept is the CDR3, 45 bases in frame from the first base. Cut back by 2 bases and 8 bases, the V and J ends lie 16 bases apart. The data were taken from a study (dated by TCRdb to the mid-2010s). With regard to the full study: The study set out to test whether tumor-infiltrating Tregs in breast cancer get recruited from blood Tregs or are instead converted in situ from other CD4+ T cell subsets. What the work shows at the level of the full study, not this receptor alone: The TCR alpha and beta sequences of tumor-infiltrating Tregs showed the greatest overlap with tumor naive CD4+ T cells, followed by blood naive CD4+ T cells. The larger-cohort validation was restricted to a single TCR beta V-J rearrangement rather than whole repertoires. The TCR gene usage of tumor memory CD4+ T cells clustered together with blood and lymph node memory CD4+ cells and with lymph node naive CD4+ cells.

CD4+CD25+CD127-/low cells were isolated as Tregs. Tregs, naive and memory CD4+ T cells from tumor, blood and ipsilateral draining lymph nodes of a handful of breast cancer patients underwent full-length TCR alpha and beta sequencing. Tumor tissue and lymph nodes from ipsilateral axillary dissection were perfused with PBS, minced and digested with collagenase I and hyaluronidase. FACS confirmed that the sorted cell populations were more than 90% pure. The material sequenced was tumor-infiltrating Tregs sorted from the breast tumor. The V gene is TRBV11-1 and the J gene is TRBJ2-1; too little of a D gene remains to name it. The TCR sequence derives from a female donor with breast cancer. The CDR3 sequence is CASSLKIATLYEQFF. The DNA sequence is given as TGTGCCAGCAGCTTAAAGATAGCAACGCTCTATGAGCAGTTCTTC.